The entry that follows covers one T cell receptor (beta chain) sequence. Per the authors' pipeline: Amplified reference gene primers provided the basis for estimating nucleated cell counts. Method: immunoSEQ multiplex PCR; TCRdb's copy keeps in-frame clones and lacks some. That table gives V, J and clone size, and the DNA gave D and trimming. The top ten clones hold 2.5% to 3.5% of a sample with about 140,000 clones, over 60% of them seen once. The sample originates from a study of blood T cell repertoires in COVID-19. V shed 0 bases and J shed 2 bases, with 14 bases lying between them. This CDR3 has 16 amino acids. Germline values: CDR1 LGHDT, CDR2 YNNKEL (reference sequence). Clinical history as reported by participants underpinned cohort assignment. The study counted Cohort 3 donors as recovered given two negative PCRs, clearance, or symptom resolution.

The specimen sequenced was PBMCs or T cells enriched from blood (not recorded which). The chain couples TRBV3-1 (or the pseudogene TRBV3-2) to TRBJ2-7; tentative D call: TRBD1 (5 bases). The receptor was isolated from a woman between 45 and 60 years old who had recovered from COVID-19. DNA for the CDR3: TGTGCCAGCAGCCAAGATTGGGGCGGATCACCCTACGAGCAGTACTTC. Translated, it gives CASSQDWGGSPYEQYF.